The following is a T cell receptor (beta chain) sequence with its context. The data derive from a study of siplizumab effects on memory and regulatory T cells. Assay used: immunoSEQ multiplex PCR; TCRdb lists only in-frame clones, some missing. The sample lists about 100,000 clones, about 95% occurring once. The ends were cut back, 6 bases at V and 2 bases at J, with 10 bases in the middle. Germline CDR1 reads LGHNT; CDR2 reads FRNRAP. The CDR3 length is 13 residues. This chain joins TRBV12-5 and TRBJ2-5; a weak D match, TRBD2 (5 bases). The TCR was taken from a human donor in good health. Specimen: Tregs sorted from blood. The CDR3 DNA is TGTGCTAGTGGCAGGACTCTTCAAGAGACCCAGTACTTC. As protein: CASGRTLQETQYF.